A single sample gave rise to the 10 T cell receptor beta chains below, sequenced in a study of T-cell reconstitution after alpha-beta-depleted transplantation in children. Researchers prepared the TCRbeta library using unique molecular identifiers, the study reports. Via MiXCR, TCRdb re-called the PCR reads, giving one row per CDR3 protein. The table lists about 830,000 distinct CDR3 sequences, approximately 15% of them singletons. The material was PBMCs, mostly from graft donor cells, obtained 360 days after TCRalphabeta/CD19-depleted stem cell transplant. The receptors here all came from a male patient under 18 who had a stem cell transplant for acute lymphoblastic leukemia, so the T cells may come from the graft donor.

The V gene is TRBV7-2, the J gene TRBJ1-4; D remains unclear. Germline V gene lookup returns CDR1 SGHTA and CDR2 FQGNSA. CDR3 length: 16 amino acids. Trimming removed 5 bases at V and 3 bases at J, with 16 bases between. The CDR3 sequence: CASSRSLGRANEKLFF. The CDR3 nucleotides read TGTGCCAGCAGCCGATCCCTCGGAAGAGCTAATGAAAAACTGTTTTTT.

Concerning this clonotype: This CDR3 is missing its conserved last phenylalanine or tryptophan, likely due to a read error. The chain couples TRBV25-1 to TRBJ2-7, with 14 bases aligning to TRBD2. Germline assignment: CDR1 MGHDK and CDR2 SYGVNS. The CDR3 length is 17 residues. Trimming removed 5 bases from V and 3 bases from J; junction bases left unmatched: 9. CDR3: CASSLQGLAGALYEQYY. In nucleotides, the CDR3 is TGTGCCAGCAGTCTTCAGGGACTAGCGGGAGCCCTCTACGAGCAGTACTAC.

This clonotype was recorded a few times. The gene calls are TRBV9 and TRBJ1-5; possibly TRBD1 for D (5 bases). The CDR3 covers 13 residues. Between the trimmed V and J ends, which lost 3 bases and 7 bases, there was a span of 11 bases. CDR1 is SGDLS, CDR2 YYNGEE, per germline. CDR3 nucleotides: TGTGCCAGCAGCGAAGGGGTCGGGCAGCCCCAGCATTTT. Its translation is CASSEGVGQPQHF.

This clonotype has more than one count but fewer than ten. This rearrangement joins TRBV4-2 to TRBJ2-1, with 7 positions matching TRBD1. V was pared by 4 bases and J by 5 bases, with 2 bases of the junction left unmatched. Germline CDR1 and CDR2: LGHNA and YNFKEQ. CDR3 length: 13 amino acids. Written as DNA, the CDR3 is TGTGCCAGCAGCCCCGACAGGGACAATGAGCAGTTCTTC. This codes for CASSPDRDNEQFF.

The chain joins TRBV5-1 to TRBJ1-2; 8 nucleotides agree with TRBD1. From germline, CDR1 is SGHRS and CDR2 YFSETQ. CDR3 length equals 15 residues. J lost 7 bases, V lost 4 bases, and 12 bases had no gene match. For the CDR3, the DNA is TGCGCCAGCAGCCGAGACAGGGGCGAAATGAGTGGCTACACCTTC. The encoded protein is CASSRDRGEMSGYTF.

Only a few counts were recorded for this clonotype. The J gene is TRBJ2-3, the V gene TRBV5-1; no clear D gene. CDR3 length: 13 residues. Germline CDR1 reads SGHRS; CDR2 reads YFSETQ. V lost 4 bases, J lost 3 bases, and 9 bases lay in between. For the CDR3, the DNA is TGCGCCAGCAGCGCGCCCTGGACAGATACGCAGTATTTT. Amino acid sequence: CASSAPWTDTQYF.

This chain links TRBV6-5 with TRBJ2-7; 11 bases fit TRBD2. Germline values: CDR1 MNHEY, CDR2 SVGAGI. CDR3 length equals 15 residues. J was trimmed by 5 bases and V by 4 bases; bases with no gene match: 7. CDR3 bases: TGTGCCAGCAGTTTTAGCGGGAGGGCCGCCAACGAGCAGTACTTC. Translated: CASSFSGRAANEQYF.

The sample holds a few counts of this clonotype. The chain has TRBV13 and TRBJ2-7; the D is unclear. Trimming shortened V by 1 base and J by 1 base, and 14 bases separated the two germline ends. CDR1 and CDR2 from the germline V gene are PRHDT and FYEKMQ (reference sequence). The CDR3 runs 16 residues. The CDR3 spells CASSLAHLGLSYEQYF. The CDR3 DNA sequence: TGTGCCAGCAGCTTAGCCCATCTGGGATTGTCCTACGAGCAGTACTTC.

V is TRBV18 and J is TRBJ2-7; 9 nucleotides match TRBD1. This CDR3 spans 15 amino acids. The germline gives CDR1 KGHSH, CDR2 LQKENI. Trimming cost V 0 bases and J 2 bases; bases outside gene matches: 2. This CDR3 reads CASSPPGTGPYEQYF. In DNA, the CDR3 is TGTGCCAGCTCACCACCGGGGACAGGGCCCTACGAGCAGTACTTC. Full variable domain (rest looked up from reference TRBV18 and TRBJ2-7): NAGVMQNPRHLVRRRGQEARLRCSPMKGHSHVYWYRQLPEEGLKFMVYLQKENIIDESGMPKERFSAEFPKEGPSILRIQQVVRGDSAAYFCASSPPGTGPYEQYFGPGTRLTVT.

The chain joins TRBV25-1 to TRBJ1-1; the D is unclear. The CDR3 extends over 12 amino acids. CDR1 and CDR2 from the germline V gene are MGHDK and SYGVNS. Trimming left V 2 bases short and J 7 bases short, with 8 bases between. CDR3 nucleotide sequence: TGTGCCAGCAGTGAAAGGCAGGATGAAGCTTTCTTT. Translating gives CASSERQDEAFF.